The clone carrying this T cell receptor (beta chain) was observed a handful of times. The sample belongs to a study of OX40 agonist ivuxolimab in advanced cancers. Some clones are missing from TCRdb's copy, which holds only in-frame ones; the method was immunoSEQ multiplex PCR. Of about 66,000 clones in the sample, roughly nine tenths are singletons; the top ten hold roughly 2%. V gave up 4 bases and J gave up 1 base, with 19 bases separating them. Germline CDR1 is MNHEY and CDR2 is SMNVEV (reference sequence). The CDR3 consists of 17 residues. The sequence came from an adult with an advanced solid tumor such as melanoma, head and neck, liver or kidney cancer. The chain carries TRBV27 and TRBJ1-2; tentatively, D is TRBD1 (5 bases). The sample consisted of CD4+ or CD8+ T cells sorted from blood, taken in a trial of the OX40 agonist ivuxolimab. The CDR3 is CASSSGWGLRDNYGYTF. The DNA for the CDR3 is TGTGCCAGCAGTTCCGGATGGGGGTTGCGGGATAACTATGGCTACACCTTC.